This record looks at one T cell receptor beta chain sequence and its context. This sample was included in a study of blood T cell repertoires in COVID-19. Germline assignment: CDR1 SGHRS and CDR2 YFSETQ. V shed 3 bases, J shed 0 bases, and the junction held 17 bases outside the gene matches. The CDR3 has 21 residues. The method was immunoSEQ multiplex PCR; TCRdb's version includes in-frame clones alone and lacks a portion of them. The repertoire consists of tens of thousands of clones, with around 90% occurring once and the leading ten covering just under 2%. The sequenced sample consisted of peripheral blood. This receptor was obtained from a man aged 45-65 years with active or convalescent COVID-19. The chain combines TRBV5-1 with TRBJ2-2, with 10 bases lining up with TRBD2. CDR3 sequence: CASSSAGGPKNDKTNTGELFF. The CDR3 DNA is TGCGCCAGCAGCTCAGCGGGAGGGCCCAAAAACGATAAGACGAACACCGGGGAGCTGTTTTTT.